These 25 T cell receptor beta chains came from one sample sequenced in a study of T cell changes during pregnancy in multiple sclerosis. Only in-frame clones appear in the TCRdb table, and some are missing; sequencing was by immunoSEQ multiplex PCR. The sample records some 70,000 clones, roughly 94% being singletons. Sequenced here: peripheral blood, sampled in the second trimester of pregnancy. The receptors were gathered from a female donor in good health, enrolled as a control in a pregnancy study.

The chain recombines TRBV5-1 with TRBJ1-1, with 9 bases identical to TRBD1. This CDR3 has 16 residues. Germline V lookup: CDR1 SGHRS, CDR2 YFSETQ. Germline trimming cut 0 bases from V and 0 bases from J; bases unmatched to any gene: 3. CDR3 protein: CASSLVTGGVNTEAFF. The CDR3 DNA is TGCGCCAGCAGCTTGGTTACAGGGGGCGTGAACACTGAAGCTTTCTTT.

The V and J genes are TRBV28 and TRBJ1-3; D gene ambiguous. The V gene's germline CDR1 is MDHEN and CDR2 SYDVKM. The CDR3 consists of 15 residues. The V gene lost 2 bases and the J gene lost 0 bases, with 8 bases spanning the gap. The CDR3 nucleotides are TGTGCCAGCAGTTTAAGTCCCAGCTCTGGAAACACCATATATTTT. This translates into CASSLSPSSGNTIYF.

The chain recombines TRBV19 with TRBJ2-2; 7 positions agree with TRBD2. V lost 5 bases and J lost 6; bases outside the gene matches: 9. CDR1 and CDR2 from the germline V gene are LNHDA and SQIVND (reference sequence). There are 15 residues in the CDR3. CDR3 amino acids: CASSLEAGTAGELFF. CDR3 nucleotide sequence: TGTGCCAGTAGTCTCGAAGCGGGAACGGCCGGGGAGCTGTTTTTT. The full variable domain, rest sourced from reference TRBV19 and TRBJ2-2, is DGGITQSPKYLFRKEGQNVTLSCEQNLNHDAMYWYRQDPGQGLRLIYYSQIVNDFQKGDIAEGYSVSREKKESFPLTVTSAQKNPTAFYLCASSLEAGTAGELFFGEGSRLTVL.

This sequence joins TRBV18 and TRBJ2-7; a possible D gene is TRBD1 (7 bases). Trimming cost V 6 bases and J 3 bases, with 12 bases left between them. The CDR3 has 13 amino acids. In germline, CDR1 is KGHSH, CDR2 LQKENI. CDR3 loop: CASSAGGIYEQYF. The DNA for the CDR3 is TGTGCCAGCTCTGCAGGGGGGATCTACGAGCAGTACTTC.

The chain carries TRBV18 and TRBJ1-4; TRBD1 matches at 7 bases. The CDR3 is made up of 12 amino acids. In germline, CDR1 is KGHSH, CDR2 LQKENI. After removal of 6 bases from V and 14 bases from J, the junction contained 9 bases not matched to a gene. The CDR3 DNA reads TGTGCCAGCTCCGTACAGGGGTATTTGCTGTTTTTT. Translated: CASSVQGYLLFF. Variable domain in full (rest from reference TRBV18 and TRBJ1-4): NAGVMQNPRHLVRRRGQEARLRCSPMKGHSHVYWYRQLPEEGLKFMVYLQKENIIDESGMPKERFSAEFPKEGPSILRIQQVVRGDSAAYFCASSVQGYLLFFGSGTQLSVL.

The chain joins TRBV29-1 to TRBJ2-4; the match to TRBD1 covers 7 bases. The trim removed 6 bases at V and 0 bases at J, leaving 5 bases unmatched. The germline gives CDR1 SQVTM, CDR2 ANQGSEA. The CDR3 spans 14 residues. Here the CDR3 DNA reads TGCAGCGTGGCGACAGGGTCAGCCAAAAACATTCAGTACTTC. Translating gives CSVATGSAKNIQYF.

In DNA, the CDR3 is TGCGCCAGCAGCTTGGGGGCGGGTACAACTAATGAAAAACTGTTTTTT. Translating gives CASSLGAGTTNEKLFF. J is TRBJ1-4 and V is TRBV5-1, with unresolved D. CDR3 length equals 16 residues. The germline V gene encodes CDR1 SGHRS and CDR2 YFSETQ. Trimming left V 0 bases short and J 0 bases short, with 9 bases between.

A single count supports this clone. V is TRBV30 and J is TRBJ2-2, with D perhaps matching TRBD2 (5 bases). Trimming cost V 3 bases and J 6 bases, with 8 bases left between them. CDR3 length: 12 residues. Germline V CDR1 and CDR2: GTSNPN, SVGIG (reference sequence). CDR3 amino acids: CAWRLVAGELFF. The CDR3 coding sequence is TGTGCCTGGAGACTAGTTGCCGGGGAGCTGTTTTTT.

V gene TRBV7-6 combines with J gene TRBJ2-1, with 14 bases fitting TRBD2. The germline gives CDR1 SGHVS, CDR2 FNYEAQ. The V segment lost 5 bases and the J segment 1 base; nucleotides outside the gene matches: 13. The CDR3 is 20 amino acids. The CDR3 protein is CASSLSSGLAGVSSYNEQFF. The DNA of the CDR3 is TGTGCCAGCAGCCTTTCCTCGGGACTAGCGGGAGTTTCATCCTACAATGAGCAGTTCTTC.

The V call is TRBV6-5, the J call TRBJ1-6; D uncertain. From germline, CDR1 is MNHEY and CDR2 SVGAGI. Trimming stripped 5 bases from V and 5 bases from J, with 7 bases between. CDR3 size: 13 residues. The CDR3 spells CASSRYHNSPLHF. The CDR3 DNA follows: TGTGCCAGCAGTCGCTACCATAATTCACCCCTCCACTTT.

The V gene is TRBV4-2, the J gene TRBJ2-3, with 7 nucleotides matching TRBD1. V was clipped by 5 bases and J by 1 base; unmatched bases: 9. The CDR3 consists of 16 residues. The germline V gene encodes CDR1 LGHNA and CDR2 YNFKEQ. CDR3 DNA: TGTGCCAGCAGCACACAGGGGAAGCTTGGCACAGATACGCAGTATTTT. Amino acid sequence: CASSTQGKLGTDTQYF.

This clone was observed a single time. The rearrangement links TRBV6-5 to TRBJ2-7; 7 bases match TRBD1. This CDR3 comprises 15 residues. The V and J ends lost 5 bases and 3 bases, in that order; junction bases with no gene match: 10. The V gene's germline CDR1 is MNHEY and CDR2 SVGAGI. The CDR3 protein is CASSAGTVLSYEQYF. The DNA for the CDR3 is TGTGCCAGCAGTGCCGGGACAGTCCTAAGCTACGAGCAGTACTTC.

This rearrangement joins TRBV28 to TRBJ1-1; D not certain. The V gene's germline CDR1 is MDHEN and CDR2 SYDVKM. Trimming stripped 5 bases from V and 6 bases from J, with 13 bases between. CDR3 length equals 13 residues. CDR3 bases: TGTGCCAGCAGTCCCCCCGGAGGACCTGAAGCTTTCTTT. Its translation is CASSPPGGPEAFF.

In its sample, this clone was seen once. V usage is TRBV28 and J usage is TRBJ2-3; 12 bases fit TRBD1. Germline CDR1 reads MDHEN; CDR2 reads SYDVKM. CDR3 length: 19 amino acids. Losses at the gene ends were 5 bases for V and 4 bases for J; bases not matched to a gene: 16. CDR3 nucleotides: TGTGCCAGCAGTCACCCATCCCCGGGACAGGGGGCGCTGTCAGATACGCAGTATTTT. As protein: CASSHPSPGQGALSDTQYF.

As DNA, the CDR3 is TGTGCCAGCAGTAGGACAGGGGGAGGAGAAAAACTGTTTTTT. It codes for CASSRTGGGEKLFF. This sequence joins TRBV6-6 and TRBJ1-4; the match to TRBD1 covers 10 bases. V lost 5 bases, J lost 8 bases, and 5 bases stayed unmatched. CDR1 MNHNY and CDR2 SVGAGI come from the germline V gene (reference sequence). CDR3 length: 14 amino acids.

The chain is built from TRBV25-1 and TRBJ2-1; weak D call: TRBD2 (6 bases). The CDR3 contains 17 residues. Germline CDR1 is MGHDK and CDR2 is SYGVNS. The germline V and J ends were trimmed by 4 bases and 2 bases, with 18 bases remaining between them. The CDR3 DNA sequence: TGTGCCAGCAGTGGAACACGGGCGGGGTATACCTACAATGAGCAGTTCTTC. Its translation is CASSGTRAGYTYNEQFF.

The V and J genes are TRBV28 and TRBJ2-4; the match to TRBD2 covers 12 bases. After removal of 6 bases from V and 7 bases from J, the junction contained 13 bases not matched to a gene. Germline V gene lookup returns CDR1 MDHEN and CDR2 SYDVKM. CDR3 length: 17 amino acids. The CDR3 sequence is CASSPRTSGIPRNIQYF. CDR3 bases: TGTGCCAGCAGCCCACGGACTAGCGGGATACCTCGGAACATTCAGTACTTC. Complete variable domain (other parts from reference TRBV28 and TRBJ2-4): DVKVTQSSRYLVKRTGEKVFLECVQDMDHENMFWYRQDPGLGLRLIYFSYDVKMKEKGDIPEGYSVSREKKERFSLILESASTNQTSMYLCASSPRTSGIPRNIQYFGAGTRLSVL.

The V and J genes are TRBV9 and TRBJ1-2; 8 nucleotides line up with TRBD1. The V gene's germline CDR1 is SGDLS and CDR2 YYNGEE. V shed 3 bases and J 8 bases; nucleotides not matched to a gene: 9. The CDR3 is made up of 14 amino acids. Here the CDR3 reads CASSASGTGEGYTF. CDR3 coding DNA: TGTGCCAGCAGCGCAAGCGGGACAGGAGAAGGCTACACCTTC.

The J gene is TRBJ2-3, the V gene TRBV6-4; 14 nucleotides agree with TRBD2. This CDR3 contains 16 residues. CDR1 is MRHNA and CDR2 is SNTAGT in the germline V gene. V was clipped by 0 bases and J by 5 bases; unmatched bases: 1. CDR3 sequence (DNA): TGTGCCAGCAGTGACTCGGGACTAGCGGGAGTAGATACGCAGTATTTT. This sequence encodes CASSDSGLAGVDTQYF.

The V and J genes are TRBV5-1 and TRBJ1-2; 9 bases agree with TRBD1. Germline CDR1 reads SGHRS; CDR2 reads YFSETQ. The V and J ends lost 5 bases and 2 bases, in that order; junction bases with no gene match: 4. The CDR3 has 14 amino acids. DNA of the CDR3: TGCGCCAGCAGACCAACAGGGGGCAACTATGGCTACACCTTC. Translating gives CASRPTGGNYGYTF.

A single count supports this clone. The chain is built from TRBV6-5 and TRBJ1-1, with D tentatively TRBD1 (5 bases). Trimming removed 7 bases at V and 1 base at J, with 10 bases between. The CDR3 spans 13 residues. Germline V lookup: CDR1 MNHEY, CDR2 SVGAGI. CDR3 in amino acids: CASTLGGNTEAFF. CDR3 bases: TGTGCCAGCACGCTGGGGGGGAACACTGAAGCTTTCTTT.

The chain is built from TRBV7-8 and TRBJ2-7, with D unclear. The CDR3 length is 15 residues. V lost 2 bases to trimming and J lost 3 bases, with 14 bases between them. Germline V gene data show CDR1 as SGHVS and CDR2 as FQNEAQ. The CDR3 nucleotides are TGTGCCAGCAGCTTACGGATACAGCAGGACTACGAGCAGTACTTC. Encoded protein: CASSLRIQQDYEQYF.

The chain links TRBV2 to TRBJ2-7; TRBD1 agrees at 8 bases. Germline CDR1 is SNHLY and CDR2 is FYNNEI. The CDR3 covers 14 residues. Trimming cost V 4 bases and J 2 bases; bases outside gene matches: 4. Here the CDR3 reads CASSVQGGTYEQYF. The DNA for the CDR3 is TGTGCCAGCAGTGTACAGGGGGGCACCTACGAGCAGTACTTC.

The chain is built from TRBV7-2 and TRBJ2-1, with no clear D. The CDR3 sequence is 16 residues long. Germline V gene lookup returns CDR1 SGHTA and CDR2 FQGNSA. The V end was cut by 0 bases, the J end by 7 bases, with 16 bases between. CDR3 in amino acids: CASSLALSYSGNEQFF. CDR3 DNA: TGTGCCAGCAGCTTAGCGCTTTCTTACTCGGGTAATGAGCAGTTCTTC.

The CDR3, as DNA: TGTGCCAGCAGTTTTACGGGGGGTACCTACGAGCAGTACTTC. Translating gives CASSFTGGTYEQYF. The V gene is TRBV28, the J gene TRBJ2-7, with 7 positions matching TRBD2. Germline CDR1 MDHEN, CDR2 SYDVKM. V lost 3 bases to trimming and J lost 2 bases; unmatched junction nucleotides: 4. The CDR3 extends over 14 amino acids.